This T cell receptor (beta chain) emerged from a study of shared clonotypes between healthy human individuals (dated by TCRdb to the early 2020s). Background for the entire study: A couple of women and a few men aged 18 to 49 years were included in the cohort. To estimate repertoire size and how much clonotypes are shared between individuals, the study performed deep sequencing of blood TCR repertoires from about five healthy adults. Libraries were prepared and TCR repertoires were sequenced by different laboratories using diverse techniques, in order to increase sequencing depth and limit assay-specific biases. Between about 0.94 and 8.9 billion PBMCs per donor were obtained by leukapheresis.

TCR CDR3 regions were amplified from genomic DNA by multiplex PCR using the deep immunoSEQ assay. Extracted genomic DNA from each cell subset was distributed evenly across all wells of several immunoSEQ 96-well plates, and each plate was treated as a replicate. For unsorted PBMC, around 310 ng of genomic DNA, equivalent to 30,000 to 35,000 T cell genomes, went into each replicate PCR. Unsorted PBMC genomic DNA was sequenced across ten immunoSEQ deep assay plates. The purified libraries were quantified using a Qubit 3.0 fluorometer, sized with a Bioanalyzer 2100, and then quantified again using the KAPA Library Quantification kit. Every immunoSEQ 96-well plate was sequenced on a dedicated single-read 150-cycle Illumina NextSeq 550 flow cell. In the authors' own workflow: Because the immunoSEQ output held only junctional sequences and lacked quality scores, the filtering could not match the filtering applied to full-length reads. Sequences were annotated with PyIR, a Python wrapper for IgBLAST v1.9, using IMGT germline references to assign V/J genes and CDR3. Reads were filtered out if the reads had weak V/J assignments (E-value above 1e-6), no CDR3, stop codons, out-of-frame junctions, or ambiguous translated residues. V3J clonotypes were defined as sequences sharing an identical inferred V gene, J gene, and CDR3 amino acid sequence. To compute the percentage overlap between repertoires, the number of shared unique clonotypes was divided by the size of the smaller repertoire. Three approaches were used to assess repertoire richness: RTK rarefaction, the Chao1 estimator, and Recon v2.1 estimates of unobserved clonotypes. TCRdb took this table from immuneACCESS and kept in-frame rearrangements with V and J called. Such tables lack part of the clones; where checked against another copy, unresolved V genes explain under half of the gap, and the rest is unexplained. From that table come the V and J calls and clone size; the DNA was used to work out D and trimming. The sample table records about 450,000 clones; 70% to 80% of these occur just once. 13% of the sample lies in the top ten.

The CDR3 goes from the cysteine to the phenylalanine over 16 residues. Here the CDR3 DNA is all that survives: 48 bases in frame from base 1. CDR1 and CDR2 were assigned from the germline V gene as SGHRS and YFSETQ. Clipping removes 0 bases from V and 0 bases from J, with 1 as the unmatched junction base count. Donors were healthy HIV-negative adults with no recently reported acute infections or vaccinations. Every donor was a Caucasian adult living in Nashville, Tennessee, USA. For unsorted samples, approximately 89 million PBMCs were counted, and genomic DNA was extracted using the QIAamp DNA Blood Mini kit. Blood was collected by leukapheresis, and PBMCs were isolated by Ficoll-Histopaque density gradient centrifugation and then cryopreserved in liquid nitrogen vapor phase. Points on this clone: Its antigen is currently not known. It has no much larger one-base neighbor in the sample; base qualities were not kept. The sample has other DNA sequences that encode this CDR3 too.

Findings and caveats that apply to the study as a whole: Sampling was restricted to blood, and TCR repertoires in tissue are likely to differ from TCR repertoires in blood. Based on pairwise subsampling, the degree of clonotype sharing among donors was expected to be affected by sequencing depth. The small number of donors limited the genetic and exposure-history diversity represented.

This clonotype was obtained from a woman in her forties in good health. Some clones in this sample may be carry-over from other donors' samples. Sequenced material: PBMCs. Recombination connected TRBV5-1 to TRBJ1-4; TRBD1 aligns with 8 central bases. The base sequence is TGCGCCAGCAGCTTGGGGGGACAGGCAACTAATGAAAAACTGTTTTTT. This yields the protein CASSLGGQATNEKLFF.